This record concerns one T cell receptor beta chain sequence. Original handling: Reference gene primer amplification gave estimated nucleated cell counts. Sequencing used immunoSEQ multiplex PCR; TCRdb keeps in-frame clones, though not all of them. D and trimming come from the DNA, and the V and J calls and clone size come from that table. Of around 54,000 clones listed, roughly 79% were seen once; the top ten hold 4% to 5.5%. The source of the sample is a study of blood T cell repertoires in COVID-19. Study as a whole: Samples of COVID-19 (acute and convalescent) were obtained from the United States, Italy and Spain. The cDNA or gDNA used as material had been derived from T cells, B-cell-depleted T cells, or PBMCs.

Sequenced sample: peripheral blood. The sequence came from a woman in her sixties or seventies with acute or convalescent COVID-19.

The DNA of the CDR3 is TGTGCCACCAGTGATTCCGGACAGAGTGGCTACACCTTC. Protein: CATSDSGQSGYTF. The chain carries TRBV24-1 and TRBJ1-2; possible D gene TRBD1, 6 bases. Germline V gene data show CDR1 as KGHDR and CDR2 as SFDVKD. The CDR3 has 13 residues. Between the trimmed V and J ends, which lost 2 bases and 7 bases, there was a span of 10 bases.